The next 19 T cell receptor beta chains were all read from a single sample in a study of T cells in Graves' hyperthyroidism and ophthalmopathy. Amplified TCR beta CDR3 regions came from RNA transcripts. HTBI primers were used for first-round RT-PCR of the TCR CDR3. MiXCR was run by TCRdb on the multiplex PCR reads, yielding one entry per CDR3 protein. The sample records 500,000 to 650,000 distinct CDR3 sequences, roughly 15% being singletons. Specimen: blood. The source of these receptors is a woman between 45 and 65 years old with Graves' ophthalmopathy.

The sample holds many counts of this clonotype. The genes are TRBV28 and TRBJ2-7; 15 bases fit TRBD2. The CDR3 contains 21 residues. Germline trimming cut 7 bases from V and 4 bases from J; bases unmatched to any gene: 23. Germline V gene sequence: CDR1 MDHEN, CDR2 SYDVKM. The CDR3 bases are TGTGCCAGCATGGGAGGGACAACAGCCGGGACTAGCGGGAGGTCTCGATACGAGCAGTACTTC. Protein: CASMGGTTAGTSGRSRYEQYF.

This clonotype appeared many times. The chain is built from TRBV27 and TRBJ1-1; D is undetermined. The V end was cut by 2 bases, the J end by 5 bases, with 12 bases between. This CDR3 is 14 amino acids long. Germline assignment: CDR1 MNHEY and CDR2 SMNVEV (reference sequence). The CDR3 region has the DNA TGTGCCAGCAGTTTAGGGAGCGCGTGGACTGAAGCTTTCTTT. Amino acids: CASSLGSAWTEAFF.

CDR3 in DNA: TGTGCCAGCACCTCTGGGGGCGGCGACCTATATGGCTACACCTTC. Protein sequence: CASTSGGGDLYGYTF. The chain couples TRBV28 to TRBJ1-2, with D possibly being TRBD1 (6 bases). The V end was cut by 7 bases, the J end by 5 bases, with 20 bases between. The CDR3 consists of 15 residues. CDR1 and CDR2 (germline): MDHEN, SYDVKM.

The rearrangement joins TRBV4-3 to TRBJ2-7; D gene ambiguous. This CDR3 has 16 residues. The germline V gene has CDR1 LGHNA and CDR2 YSLEER. The V gene lost 0 bases and the J gene lost 0 bases, with 12 bases spanning the gap. The CDR3 loop is CASSQEASRISYEQYF. CDR3 nucleotide sequence: TGCGCCAGCAGCCAAGAAGCTTCACGGATCTCCTACGAGCAGTACTTC.

This clonotype came up many times. The CDR3 region is CASSLFGGNNEQFF. DNA for the CDR3: TGTGCCAGCAGTTTATTCGGCGGTAACAATGAGCAGTTCTTC. The chain uses TRBV28 and TRBJ2-1; D remains unclear. The germline CDR1 and CDR2 sequences are MDHEN and SYDVKM. CDR3 length: 14 amino acids. V shed 1 base and J shed 5 bases, with 9 bases lying between them.

This clonotype was observed many times. The chain carries TRBV30 and TRBJ1-6; D is uncertain. V lost 0 bases and J 8 bases, leaving 23 bases between the germline ends. The CDR3 loop spans 18 amino acids. Per germline, CDR1 GTSNPN and CDR2 SVGIG (reference sequence). The CDR3 DNA sequence: TGTGCCTGGAGTGTACTGGGCCTAACGAGTTCCGCGGATTCACCCCTCCACTTT. Protein sequence: CAWSVLGLTSSADSPLHF.

The chain employs TRBV12-5 and TRBJ2-3; D ambiguous. The CDR3 totals 11 residues. Germline V lookup: CDR1 LGHNT, CDR2 FRNRAP. V was clipped by 7 bases and J by 4 bases, with 6 bases between them. The CDR3 sequence is CASDFSDTQYF. CDR3 DNA sequence: TGTGCTAGTGATTTTTCAGATACGCAGTATTTT.

This clonotype was counted ten times or more. The CDR3 nucleotides are TGTGCCAGCAGCTTGACTAGCGGGAGCCCGTACAATGAGCAGTTCTTC. Residues: CASSLTSGSPYNEQFF. The chain recombines TRBV7-3 with TRBJ2-1; TRBD2 aligns across 12 bases. From germline, CDR1 is SGHTA and CDR2 FQGTGA. The length of the CDR3 is 16 residues. V lost 3 bases and J lost 4; bases outside the gene matches: 4.

This clonotype was seen more than once but under ten times. This chain uses TRBV28 with TRBJ1-5; 7 bases are a match to TRBD1. V lost 5 bases and J lost 7; bases outside the gene matches: 8. The CDR3 is made up of 14 amino acids. Germline V gene sequence: CDR1 MDHEN, CDR2 SYDVKM. CDR3 loop: CASSPRQGWQPQHF. CDR3 DNA: TGTGCCAGCAGTCCCAGACAGGGTTGGCAGCCCCAGCATTTT.

This clonotype has ten or more counts. The V gene is TRBV28, the J gene TRBJ1-5; D unclear. CDR3 length: 12 amino acids. Trimming removed 6 bases at V and 2 bases at J, with 5 bases between. Looked up from germline, CDR1 is MDHEN and CDR2 is SYDVKM. CDR3 DNA: TGTGCCAGCAGAGAGGGCAATCAGCCCCAGCATTTT. Translated: CASREGNQPQHF.

This clonotype was seen repeatedly, ten times or more. CDR3 coding DNA: TGTGCCAGCAGCCAAACACCGGGACATGTAGCCAAAAACATTCAGTACTTC. It is translated as CASSQTPGHVAKNIQYF. This chain links TRBV7-2 with TRBJ2-4, with D perhaps matching TRBD1 (6 bases). Looked up from germline, CDR1 is SGHTA and CDR2 is FQGNSA. Trimming cost V 5 bases and J 0 bases, with 17 bases left between them. This CDR3 contains 17 residues.

The chain links TRBV12-3 or TRBV12-4 to TRBJ2-7; 13 bases are a match to TRBD2. The CDR3 extends over 15 amino acids. The ends lost 6 bases at V and 6 bases at J; junction bases unmatched: 8. Here the CDR3 reads CASRAGLAGDLEQYF. The CDR3 DNA reads TGTGCCAGCAGAGCAGGACTAGCGGGAGACCTCGAGCAGTACTTC.

This clonotype was found many times. V is TRBV20-1 and J is TRBJ2-1; 10 bases fit TRBD2. V was pared by 1 base and J by 6 bases, with 6 bases of the junction left unmatched. Germline V gives CDR1 DFQATT, CDR2 SNEGSKA (reference sequence). This CDR3 contains 15 residues. The CDR3 protein is CSARVGLARLNEQFF. The CDR3 region has the DNA TGCAGTGCTAGAGTGGGACTAGCGAGACTCAATGAGCAGTTCTTC.

This clonotype was seen ten or more times. The CDR3 loop reads CASSSTGTGQETQYF. Written as DNA, the CDR3 is TGCGCCAGCAGCAGCACCGGGACAGGTCAAGAGACCCAGTACTTC. The V and J genes are TRBV5-1 and TRBJ2-5, with 8 bases identical to TRBD1. This CDR3 has 15 residues. V was pared by 4 bases and J by 2 bases, with 7 bases of the junction left unmatched. Germline CDR1 is SGHRS and CDR2 is YFSETQ. The full variable domain, rest sourced from reference TRBV5-1 and TRBJ2-5, is KAGVTQTPRYLIKTRGQQVTLSCSPISGHRSVSWYQQTPGQGLQFLFEYFSETQRNKGNFPGRFSGRQFSNSRSEMNVSTLELGDSALYLCASSSTGTGQETQYFGPGTRLLVL.

This chain connects TRBV14 to TRBJ1-1; D is possibly TRBD1 (5 bases). The CDR3 sequence is 16 residues long. Per the germline V gene, CDR1 is SGHDN and CDR2 is FVKESK. Trimming cost V 4 bases and J 0 bases, with 15 bases left between them. For the CDR3, the DNA is TGTGCCAGCAGCCCCCGACTCGGGGCTATGAACACTGAAGCTTTCTTT. Translation gives CASSPRLGAMNTEAFF.

Ten or more counts support this clonotype. The J gene is TRBJ1-1, the V gene TRBV30; D is ambiguous. CDR1 is GTSNPN and CDR2 is SVGIG in the germline V gene (reference sequence). This CDR3 region has 13 residues. V gave up 5 bases and J gave up 7 bases, with 17 bases separating them. The CDR3 DNA reads TGTGCCTGGTCCTTGCCAACCGGCAATGAAGCTTTCTTT. Amino acids: CAWSLPTGNEAFF.

The chain links TRBV7-6 to TRBJ1-5; D is unclear. The CDR3 consists of 15 residues. Per the germline V gene, CDR1 is SGHVS and CDR2 is FNYEAQ. Trimming took 0 bases from V and 2 from J, leaving 8 bases between them. This CDR3 is CASSLAVGRNQPQHF. The CDR3 nucleotides are TGTGCCAGCAGCTTAGCGGTAGGGCGCAATCAGCCCCAGCATTTT.

Many counts were recorded for this clonotype. This rearrangement joins TRBV28 to TRBJ1-2; no clear D. Germline CDR1 reads MDHEN; CDR2 reads SYDVKM. Trimming took 6 bases from V and 4 from J, leaving 15 bases between them. The CDR3 is made up of 14 amino acids. The chain's CDR3 is CASSHGKGGYGYTF. CDR3 sequence (DNA): TGTGCCAGCAGCCACGGGAAGGGCGGCTATGGCTACACCTTC.

Many counts were recorded for this clonotype. The CDR3 is CSVGGRNTDTQYF. For the CDR3, the DNA is TGCAGCGTTGGGGGGAGGAACACAGATACGCAGTATTTT. V usage is TRBV29-1 and J usage is TRBJ2-3; weak D call: TRBD2 (6 bases). Germline assignment: CDR1 SQVTM and CDR2 ANQGSEA. The CDR3 spans 13 residues. Trimming shortened V by 4 bases and J by 2 bases, and 10 bases separated the two germline ends.